The 30 T cell receptor beta chains reported below all come from one sample, sequenced in a study of cytomegalovirus exposure and HLA in healthy donors. A multiplex PCR was run with 60 Vbeta primers and 13 Jbeta primers. Only in-frame clones appear in the TCRdb table, and some are missing; sequencing was by immunoSEQ multiplex PCR. The sample records approximately 150,000 clones, more than 60% being singletons. The sample comprised PBMCs. The receptors were sampled from a woman in her fifties or sixties in good health and CMV-seronegative.

This clone was detected only once. The rearrangement joins TRBV6-1 to TRBJ2-5; 10 bases line up with TRBD2. The CDR3 is made up of 14 amino acids. The trim removed 5 bases at V and 4 bases at J, leaving 4 bases unmatched. The V gene's germline CDR1 is MNHNS and CDR2 SASEGT. This CDR3 is CASSSLAGGETQYF. In DNA, the CDR3 is TGTGCCAGCAGTTCATTAGCGGGAGGAGAGACCCAGTACTTC.

The chain couples TRBV19 to TRBJ2-1; 10 bases agree with TRBD2. The CDR3 length is 21 residues. Trimming cost V 3 bases and J 10 bases; bases outside gene matches: 27. Germline lookup yields CDR1 LNHDA and CDR2 SQIVND (reference sequence). The CDR3 DNA reads TGTGCCAGTAGTATGAATCGTCTAGCGGGAGCCGGGGGGGAACCTAAATTAGAGCAGTTCTTC. It translates to CASSMNRLAGAGGEPKLEQFF.

V and J are TRBV27 and TRBJ1-5, with 10 nucleotides matching TRBD1. The CDR3 extends over 15 amino acids. Germline trimming cut 3 bases from V and 9 bases from J; bases unmatched to any gene: 8. Germline V lookup: CDR1 MNHEY, CDR2 SMNVEV (reference sequence). DNA of the CDR3: TGTGCCAGCAGTTTTGCTGGACAGGGGGTTTTGCCCCAGCATTTT. Its protein is CASSFAGQGVLPQHF.

The J gene is TRBJ2-1, the V gene TRBV12-5; TRBD2 matches 12 bases. Per germline, CDR1 LGHNT and CDR2 FRNRAP. V was pared by 5 bases and J by 7 bases, with 9 bases of the junction left unmatched. The CDR3 is 16 residues long. This CDR3 reads CASGQPGLAGKNEQFF. CDR3 in DNA: TGTGCTAGTGGTCAACCCGGACTAGCGGGGAAGAATGAGCAGTTCTTC.

J is TRBJ1-6 and V is TRBV13; TRBD1 agrees at 8 bases. Trimming took 4 bases from V and 7 from J; bases not matched to a gene: 6. The CDR3 extends over 15 amino acids. CDR1 is PRHDT, CDR2 FYEKMQ, per germline (reference sequence). The CDR3 region has the DNA TGTGCCAGCAGCTCGGGGACAGGAGGGAATTCACCCCTCCACTTT. Protein sequence: CASSSGTGGNSPLHF.

This clone was observed a single time. V usage is TRBV29-1 and J usage is TRBJ1-2, with TRBD1 matching 7 bases. CDR1 is SQVTM, CDR2 ANQGSEA, per germline. V dropped 2 bases and J dropped 7; count of bases not matched to a gene: 7. There are 13 residues in the CDR3. The CDR3 loop reads CSVESSGGRGYTF. As DNA, the CDR3 is TGCAGCGTTGAATCGTCAGGGGGTCGTGGCTACACCTTC.

With respect to this clone: A read error may account for a junction end that differs from germline. The rearrangement links TRBV7-7 to TRBJ2-5, with TRBD2 matching over 7 bases. CDR1 is SSHAT and CDR2 is FNYEAQ in the germline V gene (reference sequence). The CDR3 has 15 residues. As DNA, the CDR3 is TGTGCTAGCAGCTTCTCCGGACTAGTCGGGGAGACCCAGTACTTC. Amino acids: CASSFSGLVGETQYF.

This clone was detected only a few times. The rearrangement uses TRBV27 and TRBJ2-7; D gene uncertain. CDR1 and CDR2 (germline): MNHEY, SMNVEV (reference sequence). V was clipped by 4 bases and J by 2 bases, with 9 bases between them. The CDR3 consists of 13 residues. CDR3 nucleotide sequence: TGTGCCAGCAGTTCAGGTGTCACCTACGAGCAGTACTTC. Protein product: CASSSGVTYEQYF.

The rearrangement uses TRBV29-1 and TRBJ1-2; tentatively, D is TRBD1 (6 bases). The CDR3 length is 12 residues. V shed 3 bases and J shed 8 bases, with 13 bases lying between them. CDR1 is SQVTM, CDR2 ANQGSEA, per germline. The CDR3 sequence: CSVEGRGYGYTF. The CDR3 bases are TGCAGCGTTGAGGGCAGGGGCTACGGCTACACCTTC.

This clone was seen a single time. The rearrangement links TRBV19 to TRBJ1-1, with TRBD1 identical over 8 bases. Trimming removed 5 bases from V and 4 bases from J; junction bases left unmatched: 6. Germline V gene lookup returns CDR1 LNHDA and CDR2 SQIVND (reference sequence). This CDR3 is built from 14 residues. The CDR3 reads CASSPQGAGTEAFF. As DNA, the CDR3 is TGTGCCAGTAGTCCTCAGGGGGCAGGCACTGAAGCTTTCTTT.

This clone has just one count. V usage is TRBV5-6 and J usage is TRBJ2-1; 8 bases are shared with TRBD2. The CDR3 consists of 15 residues. The J segment lost 5 bases and the V segment lost 1 base, leaving 5 bases of the junction unmatched. Germline V gene lookup returns CDR1 SGHDT and CDR2 YYEEEE. CDR3 loop: CASSLNGGADNEQFF. The CDR3, as DNA: TGTGCCAGCAGCTTGAACGGGGGGGCCGACAATGAGCAGTTCTTC.

This clone was picked up a small number of times. The chain uses TRBV4-3 and TRBJ1-2; a possible D gene is TRBD1 (6 bases). Looked up from germline, CDR1 is LGHNA and CDR2 is YSLEER. V gave up 0 bases and J gave up 5 bases, with 10 bases separating them. The CDR3 is 14 amino acids. The CDR3 nucleotides read TGCGCCAGCAGCCAAGAAGGGGGTAGTTATGGCTACACCTTC. It specifies CASSQEGGSYGYTF.

About this clone: The identical CDR3 is also encoded by other nucleotide sequences in the sample. V gene TRBV4-1 combines with J gene TRBJ1-1; 11 bases map to TRBD1. The germline V gene has CDR1 MGHRA and CDR2 YSYEKL. Losses at the gene ends were 4 bases for V and 8 bases for J; bases not matched to a gene: 6. The CDR3 is 14 residues long. Here the CDR3 reads CASSPRTGGTEAFF. The CDR3 region has the DNA TGCGCCAGCAGCCCACGGACAGGGGGCACCGAAGCTTTCTTT.

This clone was seen a single time. The chain employs TRBV2 and TRBJ1-6; D might be TRBD1 (6 bases). The CDR3 contains 15 residues. The germline V gene encodes CDR1 SNHLY and CDR2 FYNNEI. The V end was cut by 10 bases, the J end by 4 bases, with 17 bases between. The CDR3 loop reads CATTGTTTYNSPLHF. Written as DNA, the CDR3 is TGTGCCACCACCGGGACAACGACTTATAATTCACCCCTCCACTTT. The variable domain in full, completed from reference TRBV2 and TRBJ1-6, reads EPEVTQTPSHQVTQMGQEVILRCVPISNHLYFYWYRQILGQKVEFLVSFYNNEISEKSEIFDDQFSVERPDGSNFTLKIRSTKLEDSAMYFCATTGTTTYNSPLHFGNGTRLTVT.

This clone turned up a few times. The chain uses TRBV6-6 and TRBJ2-7; D is uncertain. V was shortened by 7 bases and J by 0 bases, with 13 bases between the two germline ends. Germline assignment: CDR1 MNHNY and CDR2 SVGAGI (reference sequence). The CDR3 is 14 amino acids. CDR3 nucleotide sequence: TGTGCCAGCATAGACCGACATAGCTCCTACGAGCAGTACTTC. Translation gives CASIDRHSSYEQYF.

The chain combines TRBV19 with TRBJ2-2, with TRBD2 matching 10 bases. The CDR3 consists of 15 residues. V gave up 4 bases and J gave up 7 bases; unmatched junction bases: 6. From germline, CDR1 is LNHDA and CDR2 SQIVND (reference sequence). This CDR3 is CASSTASGSIGELFF. CDR3 coding DNA: TGTGCCAGTAGTACGGCTAGCGGGAGTATCGGGGAGCTGTTTTTT. The entire variable domain, with the rest obtained from reference TRBV19 and TRBJ2-2, is as follows: DGGITQSPKYLFRKEGQNVTLSCEQNLNHDAMYWYRQDPGQGLRLIYYSQIVNDFQKGDIAEGYSVSREKKESFPLTVTSAQKNPTAFYLCASSTASGSIGELFFGEGSRLTVL.

This sequence joins TRBV7-2 and TRBJ2-2, with D tentatively TRBD2 (6 bases). Germline V gene sequence: CDR1 SGHTA, CDR2 FQGNSA. The germline V and J ends were trimmed by 5 bases and 1 base, with 14 bases remaining between them. The CDR3 sequence is 16 residues long. CDR3 sequence reads: CASSPNRRGNTGELFF. CDR3 nucleotide sequence: TGTGCCAGCAGCCCTAATAGGCGGGGGAACACCGGGGAGCTGTTTTTT.

This rearrangement joins TRBV5-1 to TRBJ2-2; tentative D call: TRBD2 (5 bases). Germline V gives CDR1 SGHRS, CDR2 YFSETQ. The CDR3 is 14 residues long. Trimming removed 2 bases at V and 4 bases at J, with 9 bases between. CDR3 region: CASSFSGSTGELFF. The CDR3 coding sequence is TGCGCCAGCAGCTTTTCGGGGAGCACCGGGGAGCTGTTTTTT.

To note about this clone: Since the CDR3 does not end with the conserved phenylalanine or tryptophan, this likely comes from a read error. CDR3 coding DNA: TGTGCCAGCAGTGACCCCCCGGGACAGCCGAACACTGAAGCTTTCCTT. The encoded protein is CASSDPPGQPNTEAFL. The chain employs TRBV9 and TRBJ1-1, with TRBD1 matching 7 bases. The CDR3 is 16 amino acids. The V gene end was trimmed by 5 bases and the J gene end by 1 base; junction bases not matched to a gene: 11. Germline CDR1 is SGDLS and CDR2 is YYNGEE.

Concerning this clone itself: The junction departs from the called germline gene at one end, perhaps through a read error. The sample has other DNA sequences that encode this CDR3 too. V is TRBV5-4 and J is TRBJ1-1; tentative D call: TRBD1 (6 bases). The germline gives CDR1 SGHNT, CDR2 YYREEE (reference sequence). The CDR3 has 15 residues. The CDR3 sequence is CASSLGQGRDTEAFF. CDR3 in DNA: TGTGCCAGCAGTTTGGGGCAGGGGAGGGACACTGAAGCTTTCTTT. Using reference TRBV5-4 and TRBJ1-1 for the parts outside the CDR3, the full variable domain is ETGVTQSPTHLIKTRGQQVTLRCSSQSGHNTVSWYQQALGQGPQFIFQYYREEENGRGNFPPRFSGLQFPNYSSELNVNALELDDSALYLCASSLGQGRDTEAFFGQGTRLTVV.

This CDR3 reads CSVEAFPREVYEQYF. The DNA for the CDR3 is TGCAGCGTTGAAGCCTTCCCGCGGGAGGTCTACGAGCAGTACTTC. The rearrangement links TRBV29-1 to TRBJ2-7; TRBD2 matches 8 bases. Germline V gene sequence: CDR1 SQVTM, CDR2 ANQGSEA. The CDR3 runs to 15 residues. The ends lost 1 base at V and 3 bases at J; junction bases unmatched: 8.

This clone was found a few times. The chain is built from TRBV27 and TRBJ2-3; D is unclear. V was shortened by 5 bases and J by 2 bases, with 5 bases between the two germline ends. Per germline, CDR1 MNHEY and CDR2 SMNVEV (reference sequence). The CDR3 is 12 amino acids. CDR3 nucleotide sequence: TGTGCCAGCAGTCGACTCACAGATACGCAGTATTTT. It yields the protein CASSRLTDTQYF.

This clone occurred a few times. This chain joins TRBV10-2 and TRBJ2-7; a weak D match, TRBD2 (6 bases). Germline V gives CDR1 WSHSY, CDR2 SAAADI. V gave up 7 bases and J gave up 7 bases, with 17 bases separating them. The CDR3 sequence is 13 residues long. The CDR3 protein is CASNLDWAGEQYF. The DNA of the CDR3 is TGCGCCAGCAACCTGGACTGGGCGGGAGAGCAGTACTTC.

The chain uses TRBV7-3 and TRBJ2-3, with 8 bases matching TRBD2. Trimming took 0 bases from V and 6 from J; bases not matched to a gene: 5. The CDR3 totals 15 residues. CDR1 is SGHTA, CDR2 FQGTGA, per germline. In DNA form, the CDR3 reads TGTGCCAGCAGCTTAACCAGCGGGAGTGTTGATACGCAGTATTTT. Protein product: CASSLTSGSVDTQYF.

This rearrangement joins TRBV19 to TRBJ1-2, with TRBD1 identical over 7 bases. Germline CDR1 and CDR2: LNHDA and SQIVND (reference sequence). This CDR3 is 12 amino acids long. Germline trimming cut 7 bases from V and 7 bases from J; bases unmatched to any gene: 6. CDR3 sequence reads: CASTQGGCGYTF. CDR3 coding DNA: TGTGCCAGTACCCAGGGGGGCTGTGGCTACACCTTC. Drawing the rest from reference TRBV19 and TRBJ1-2, the complete variable domain is DGGITQSPKYLFRKEGQNVTLSCEQNLNHDAMYWYRQDPGQGLRLIYYSQIVNDFQKGDIAEGYSVSREKKESFPLTVTSAQKNPTAFYLCASTQGGCGYTFGSGTRLTVV.

The CDR3 protein is CASSVGRGIGNQPQHF. In DNA form, the CDR3 reads TGTGCCAGCAGTGTTGGCAGGGGGATCGGCAATCAGCCCCAGCATTTT. The V gene is TRBV6-1, the J gene TRBJ1-5; 7 nucleotides align to TRBD1. CDR1 and CDR2 (germline): MNHNS, SASEGT. The CDR3 runs 16 residues. The ends lost 4 bases at V and 2 bases at J; junction bases unmatched: 8.

The chain employs TRBV5-6 and TRBJ2-3, with 9 bases aligning to TRBD1. CDR3 length: 15 residues. V lost 0 bases to trimming and J lost 2 bases; unmatched junction nucleotides: 1. From germline, CDR1 is SGHDT and CDR2 YYEEEE. CDR3 nucleotide sequence: TGTGCCAGCAGCTTGGGGGACAGGGACACAGATACGCAGTATTTT. Protein: CASSLGDRDTDTQYF.

The chain employs TRBV9 and TRBJ1-1; unclear D gene. The CDR3 extends over 15 amino acids. V was cut by 4 bases and J by 1 base, with 14 bases left in between. The germline CDR1 and CDR2 sequences are SGDLS and YYNGEE. The CDR3 nucleotides read TGTGCCAGCAGCCTCGGACGGGGTCGGAACACTGAAGCTTTCTTT. This encodes CASSLGRGRNTEAFF.

The V gene is TRBV5-1, the J gene TRBJ1-5; TRBD1 matches at 7 bases. The germline CDR1 and CDR2 sequences are SGHRS and YFSETQ. CDR3 length: 15 residues. Germline trimming cut 4 bases from V and 1 base from J; bases unmatched to any gene: 5. The DNA of the CDR3 is TGCGCCAGCAGCGTGGGACAGAACAGCAATCAGCCCCAGCATTTT. This codes for CASSVGQNSNQPQHF.

In regard to this clone: In the same sample, other DNA sequences code for this CDR3. V and J are TRBV29-1 and TRBJ1-5, with TRBD1 matching over 8 bases. The CDR3 runs to 13 residues. Germline V gene data show CDR1 as SQVTM and CDR2 as ANQGSEA. V was clipped by 4 bases and J by 2 bases; unmatched bases: 1. The CDR3 DNA reads TGCAGCGTTGCAGGGGGCGGCAATCAGCCCCAGCATTTT. It encodes CSVAGGGNQPQHF.